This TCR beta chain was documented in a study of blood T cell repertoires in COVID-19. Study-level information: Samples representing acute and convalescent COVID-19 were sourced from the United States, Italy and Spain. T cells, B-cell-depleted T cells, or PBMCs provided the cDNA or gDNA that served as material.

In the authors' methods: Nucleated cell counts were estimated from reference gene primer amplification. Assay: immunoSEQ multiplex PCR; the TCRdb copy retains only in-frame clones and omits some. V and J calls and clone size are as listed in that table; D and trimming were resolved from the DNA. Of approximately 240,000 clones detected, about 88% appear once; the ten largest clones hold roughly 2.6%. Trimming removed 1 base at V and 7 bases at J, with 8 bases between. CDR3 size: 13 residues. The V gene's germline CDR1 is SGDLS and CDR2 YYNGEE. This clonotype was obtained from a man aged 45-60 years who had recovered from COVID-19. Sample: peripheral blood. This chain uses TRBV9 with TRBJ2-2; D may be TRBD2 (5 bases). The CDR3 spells CASSVREGGELFF. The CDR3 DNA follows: TGTGCCAGCAGCGTACGAGAGGGCGGGGAGCTGTTTTTT.